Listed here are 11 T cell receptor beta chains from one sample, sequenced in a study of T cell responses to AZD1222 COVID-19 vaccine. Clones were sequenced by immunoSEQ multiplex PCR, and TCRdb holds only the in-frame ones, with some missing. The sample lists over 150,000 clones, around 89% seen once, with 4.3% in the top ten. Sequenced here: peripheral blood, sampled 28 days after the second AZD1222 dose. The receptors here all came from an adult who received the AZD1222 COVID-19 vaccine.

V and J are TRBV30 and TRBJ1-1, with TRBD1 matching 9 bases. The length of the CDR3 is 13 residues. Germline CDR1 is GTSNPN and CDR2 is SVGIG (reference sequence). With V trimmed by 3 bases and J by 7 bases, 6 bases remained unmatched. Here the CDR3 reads CAWSEDRGYEAFF. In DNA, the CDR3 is TGTGCCTGGAGCGAGGACAGGGGCTATGAAGCTTTCTTT.

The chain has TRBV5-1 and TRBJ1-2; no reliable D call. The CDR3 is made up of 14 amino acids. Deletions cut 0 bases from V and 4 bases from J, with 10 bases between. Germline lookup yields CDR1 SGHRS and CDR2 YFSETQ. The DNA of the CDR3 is TGCGCCAGCAGCTTGGAAGGTTCCAGCTATGGCTACACCTTC. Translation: CASSLEGSSYGYTF.

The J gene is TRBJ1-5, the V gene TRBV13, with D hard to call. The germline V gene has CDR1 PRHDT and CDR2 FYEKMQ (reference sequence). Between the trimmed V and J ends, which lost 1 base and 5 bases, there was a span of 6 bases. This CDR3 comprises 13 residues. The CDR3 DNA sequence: TGTGCCAGCAGCTTAGACAGAGATCAGCCCCAGCATTTT. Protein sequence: CASSLDRDQPQHF. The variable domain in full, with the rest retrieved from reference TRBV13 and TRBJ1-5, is AAGVIQSPRHLIKEKRETATLKCYPIPRHDTVYWYQQGPGQDPQFLISFYEKMQSDKGSIPDRFSAQQFSDYHSELNMSSLELGDSALYFCASSLDRDQPQHFGDGTRLSIL.

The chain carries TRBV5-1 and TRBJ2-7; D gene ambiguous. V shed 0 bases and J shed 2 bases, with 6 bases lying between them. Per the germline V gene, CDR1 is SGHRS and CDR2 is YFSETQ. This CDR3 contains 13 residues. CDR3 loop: CASSLVATYEQYF. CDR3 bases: TGCGCCAGCAGCTTGGTGGCCACCTACGAGCAGTACTTC.

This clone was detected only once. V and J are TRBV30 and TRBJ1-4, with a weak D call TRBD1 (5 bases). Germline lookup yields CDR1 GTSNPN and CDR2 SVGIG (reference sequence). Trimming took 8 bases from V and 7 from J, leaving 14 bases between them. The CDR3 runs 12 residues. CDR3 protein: CAAAGGGEKLFF. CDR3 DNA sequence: TGTGCCGCCGCCGGGGGAGGTGAAAAACTGTTTTTT.

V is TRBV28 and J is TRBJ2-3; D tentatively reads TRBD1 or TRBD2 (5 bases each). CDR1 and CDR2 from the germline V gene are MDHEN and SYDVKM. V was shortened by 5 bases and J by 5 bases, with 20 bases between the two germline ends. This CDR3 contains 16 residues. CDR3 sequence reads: CASSRGQGPLGDTQYF. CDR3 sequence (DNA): TGTGCCAGCAGTCGGGGTCAGGGCCCCCTAGGAGATACGCAGTATTTT.

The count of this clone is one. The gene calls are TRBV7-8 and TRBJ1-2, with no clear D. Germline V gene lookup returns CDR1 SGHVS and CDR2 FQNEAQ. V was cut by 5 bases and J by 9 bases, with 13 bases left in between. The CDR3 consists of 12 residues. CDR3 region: CASSPGHRSYTF. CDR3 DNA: TGTGCCAGCAGCCCGGGCCATAGGAGCTACACCTTC.

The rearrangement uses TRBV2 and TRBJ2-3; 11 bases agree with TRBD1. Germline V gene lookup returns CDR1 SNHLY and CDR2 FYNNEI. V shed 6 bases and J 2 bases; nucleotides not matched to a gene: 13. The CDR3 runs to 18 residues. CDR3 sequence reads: CASRGPGQGVSYTDTQYF. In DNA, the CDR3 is TGTGCCAGCAGGGGCCCGGGACAGGGGGTTTCCTACACAGATACGCAGTATTTT. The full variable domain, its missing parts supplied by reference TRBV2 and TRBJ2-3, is EPEVTQTPSHQVTQMGQEVILRCVPISNHLYFYWYRQILGQKVEFLVSFYNNEISEKSEIFDDQFSVERPDGSNFTLKIRSTKLEDSAMYFCASRGPGQGVSYTDTQYFGPGTRLTVL.

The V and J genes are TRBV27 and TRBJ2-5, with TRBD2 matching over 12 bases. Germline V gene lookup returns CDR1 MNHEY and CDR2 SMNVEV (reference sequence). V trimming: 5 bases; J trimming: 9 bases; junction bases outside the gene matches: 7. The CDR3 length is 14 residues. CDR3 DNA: TGTGCCAGCAGTCTCTCAAGACTAGCGGGGGCCCAGTACTTC. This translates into CASSLSRLAGAQYF.

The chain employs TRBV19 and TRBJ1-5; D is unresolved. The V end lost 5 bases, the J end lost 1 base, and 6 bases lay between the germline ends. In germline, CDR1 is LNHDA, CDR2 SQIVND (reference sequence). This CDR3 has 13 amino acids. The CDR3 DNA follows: TGTGCCAGTAGTCCGGGGAGCAATCAGCCCCAGCATTTT. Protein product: CASSPGSNQPQHF.

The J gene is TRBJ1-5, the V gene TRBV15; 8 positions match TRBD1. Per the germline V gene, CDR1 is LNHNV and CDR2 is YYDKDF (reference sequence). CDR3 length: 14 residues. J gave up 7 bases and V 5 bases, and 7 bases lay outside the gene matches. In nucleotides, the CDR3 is TGTGCCACCAGCGCTGACAGGGGAAGACAGCCCCAGCATTTT. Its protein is CATSADRGRQPQHF.